What follows are 14 T cell receptor beta chains derived from one specimen sequenced in a study of human T cells and chemical hapten exposure. Noted time point: patch test 3, about 24 weeks after DPC sensitization. Stated treatment: therapeutic diphenylcyclopropenone sensitization with weekly scalp DPC. One entry per CDR3 protein results from TCRdb running MiXCR on the RACE reads. Counted here are roughly 200,000 distinct CDR3 sequences, roughly a quarter occurring once; the ten biggest clones make up about 2.3%. Sequenced material: whole blood, taken in connection with sensitization to the hapten diphenylcyclopropenone (DPC). The receptor source for this set is a woman in her forties with alopecia areata. Some clones in this sample may be carry-over from other donors' samples.

This clonotype has a count of ten or more. V is TRBV12-3 or TRBV12-4 and J is TRBJ1-2, with D uncertain. The CDR3 spans 14 residues. Trimming took 5 bases from V and 6 from J, leaving 16 bases between them. The CDR3 protein is CASSPSGEVHGYTF. Written as DNA, the CDR3 is TGTGCCAGCAGTCCATCGGGAGAGGTCCATGGCTACACCTTC.

CDR3 protein: CASSLGGVHEQFF. DNA of the CDR3: TGTGCCAGCAGCTTAGGGGGAGTCCATGAGCAGTTCTTC. The genes are TRBV7-2 and TRBJ2-1; possibly TRBD2 for D (5 bases). Germline values: CDR1 SGHTA, CDR2 FQGNSA. V lost 1 base to trimming and J lost 8 bases, with 9 bases between them. The CDR3 has 13 amino acids.

This clonotype was observed a handful of times. The V gene is TRBV28, the J gene TRBJ2-3; TRBD1 is a possible D gene (7 bases). The CDR3 extends over 15 amino acids. Trimming removed 5 bases from V and 4 bases from J, with 16 bases in between. Germline lookup yields CDR1 MDHEN and CDR2 SYDVKM. The DNA of the CDR3 is TGTGCCAGCAGTGGAGAGGACAGGAGGGCAGATACGCAGTATTTT. Protein product: CASSGEDRRADTQYF. Using reference TRBV28 and TRBJ2-3 for the parts outside the CDR3, the full variable domain is DVKVTQSSRYLVKRTGEKVFLECVQDMDHENMFWYRQDPGLGLRLIYFSYDVKMKEKGDIPEGYSVSREKKERFSLILESASTNQTSMYLCASSGEDRRADTQYFGPGTRLTVL.

This clonotype appeared a few times. The chain combines TRBV6-6 with TRBJ2-7; D assignment may be TRBD1 or TRBD2 (5 bases each). CDR1 and CDR2 (germline): MNHNY, SVGAGI (reference sequence). This CDR3 is 13 amino acids long. Trimming left V 3 bases short and J 4 bases short, with 10 bases between. The DNA for the CDR3 is TGTGCCAGCAGTTATGGGACGGATTACGAGCAGTACTTC. Encoded protein: CASSYGTDYEQYF.

The rearrangement links TRBV27 to TRBJ2-1, with a tentative D call TRBD1 (5 bases). Germline V CDR1 and CDR2: MNHEY, SMNVEV (reference sequence). This CDR3 is built from 15 residues. V was cut by 2 bases and J by 2 bases, with 10 bases left in between. The CDR3 sequence is CASSLPGMTYNEQFF. The CDR3 DNA follows: TGTGCCAGCAGTTTACCAGGGATGACCTACAATGAGCAGTTCTTC.

The V and J genes are TRBV7-8 and TRBJ2-4; D could derive from TRBD1 or TRBD2 (5 bases each). Trimming took 4 bases from V and 6 from J, leaving 13 bases between them. CDR1 and CDR2 (germline): SGHVS, FQNEAQ. CDR3 length: 14 amino acids. The CDR3 DNA is TGTGCCAGCAGCTGGCAACAAGGGACAAACATTCAGTACTTC. This encodes CASSWQQGTNIQYF.

This clonotype has just a few counts. The chain links TRBV9 to TRBJ1-3; maybe TRBD1 (5 bases). Trimming removed 4 bases from V and 0 bases from J, with 11 bases in between. This CDR3 is 15 amino acids long. Germline V CDR1 and CDR2: SGDLS, YYNGEE. The DNA of the CDR3 is TGTGCCAGCAGCACCCAGGACATCTCTGGAAACACCATATATTTT. It is translated as CASSTQDISGNTIYF.

On this clonotype: A much larger clone differs by one base, so this may be a read error. The chain couples TRBV28 to TRBJ2-7; TRBD1 matches at 11 bases. Germline V gene sequence: CDR1 MDHEN, CDR2 SYDVKM. The V gene end was trimmed by 6 bases and the J gene end by 5 bases; junction bases not matched to a gene: 6. The CDR3 extends over 14 amino acids. The CDR3 region is CASSPGQGGHEQYF. In DNA form, the CDR3 reads TGTGCCAGCAGCCCGGGACAGGGGGGCCACGAGCAGTACTTC.

This chain links TRBV18 with TRBJ2-2; a weak D match, TRBD2 (6 bases). CDR1 is KGHSH, CDR2 LQKENI, per germline. This CDR3 is 15 amino acids long. The germline V and J ends were trimmed by 3 bases and 3 bases, with 11 bases remaining between them. The CDR3 loop is CASSPGRGDTGELFF. In nucleotides, the CDR3 is TGTGCCAGCTCACCTGGTCGCGGGGACACCGGGGAGCTGTTTTTT. Drawing the rest from reference TRBV18 and TRBJ2-2, the complete variable domain is NAGVMQNPRHLVRRRGQEARLRCSPMKGHSHVYWYRQLPEEGLKFMVYLQKENIIDESGMPKERFSAEFPKEGPSILRIQQVVRGDSAAYFCASSPGRGDTGELFFGEGSRLTVL.

This clonotype has a count of ten or more. This rearrangement joins TRBV5-6 to TRBJ1-2; D is undetermined. This CDR3 is 13 amino acids long. Germline CDR1 is SGHDT and CDR2 is YYEEEE. V was trimmed by 2 bases and J by 3 bases, leaving 8 bases between them. This chain's CDR3 is CASSLTWDYGYTF. The CDR3 DNA is TGTGCCAGCAGCTTAACGTGGGACTATGGCTACACCTTC.

The chain employs TRBV28 and TRBJ2-5; no reliable D call. Germline CDR1 is MDHEN and CDR2 is SYDVKM. V lost 7 bases, J lost 1 base, and 7 bases lay in between. CDR3 size: 12 residues. In nucleotides, the CDR3 is TGTGCCAGCAAACCCTCCCAAGAGACCCAGTACTTC. Protein sequence: CASKPSQETQYF.

This clonotype has more than one count but fewer than ten. The chain carries TRBV28 and TRBJ2-6, with 11 bases matching TRBD1. V shed 4 bases and J 2 bases; nucleotides not matched to a gene: 10. Germline assignment: CDR1 MDHEN and CDR2 SYDVKM. The CDR3 totals 19 residues. The CDR3 coding sequence is TGTGCCAGCAGTTCCCCCCTCCGGACAGGGGGCGCTGGGGCCAACGTCCTGACTTTC. This encodes CASSSPLRTGGAGANVLTF.

V and J are TRBV7-6 and TRBJ2-3; a weak D match, TRBD2 (6 bases). V gave up 1 base and J gave up 5 bases, with 10 bases separating them. Looked up from germline, CDR1 is SGHVS and CDR2 is FNYEAQ. CDR3 size: 14 residues. The CDR3 protein is CASSLEGGEDTQYF. In DNA, the CDR3 is TGTGCCAGCAGCTTAGAGGGCGGGGAAGATACGCAGTATTTT.

This clonotype has more than one count but fewer than ten. The gene calls are TRBV27 and TRBJ2-1; 7 bases fit TRBD2. Germline CDR1 reads MNHEY; CDR2 reads SMNVEV (reference sequence). The CDR3 has 17 residues. V lost 2 bases to trimming and J lost 0 bases; unmatched junction nucleotides: 7. In DNA form, the CDR3 reads TGTGCCAGCAGTTTACTTGGCGGGAGCAGCTCCTACAATGAGCAGTTCTTC. It encodes CASSLLGGSSSYNEQFF.